These T cell receptor beta chains were read from a single sample in a study of response to subunit inactivated influenza vaccine. Using its own MiXCR run on the RT-PCR reads, TCRdb lists one record per CDR3 protein. The table records a few hundred thousand distinct CDR3 sequences, 14% of them present only once. The sample consisted of PBMCs from blood, taken about 12 days after vaccination. These receptors were taken from a middle-aged man who received an inactivated influenza vaccine. Each CDR3 is given with its conserved first and last residue. The D gene is left open where the match is weak. Clone sizes are given selectively: once, few, many, or a class where the clone is expanded.

v_call	d_call	j_call	clone_size	cdr3_aa	cdr3_nt
TRBV6-2/TRBV6-3	TRBD1	TRBJ1-1	.	CASSPDRVRTEAFF	TGTGCCAGCAGCCCGGACAGGGTACGGACTGAAGCTTTCTTT
TRBV20-1	TRBD2	TRBJ2-5	.	CSAFLAGDFQETQYF	TGCAGTGCTTTCCTAGCGGGGGATTTCCAAGAGACCCAGTACTTC
TRBV24-1	.	TRBJ2-1	.	CATSDPVNADNEQFF	TGTGCCACCAGTGATCCCGTCAACGCGGACAATGAGCAGTTCTTC
TRBV3-1	.	TRBJ2-6	.	CASSQTPSGANVLTF	TGTGCCAGCAGCCAAACACCGTCTGGGGCCAACGTCCTGACTTTC
TRBV28	.	TRBJ2-7	many	CASSSATDSYEQYF	TGTGCCAGCAGTTCAGCGACAGACTCCTACGAGCAGTACTTC
TRBV15	TRBD2	TRBJ2-5	few	CATSRALGLAGETQYF	TGTGCCACCAGCAGAGCCCTTGGACTAGCGGGAGAGACCCAGTACTTC
TRBV20-1	TRBD1	TRBJ1-1	few	CSARGQGGTEAFF	TGCAGTGCCCGGGGACAGGGAGGCACTGAAGCTTTCTTT
TRBV7-9	.	TRBJ2-4	.	CASSFPGEGAKNIQYF	TGTGCCAGCAGCTTTCCCGGGGAAGGGGCCAAAAACATTCAGTACTTC
TRBV12-3/TRBV12-4	TRBD1	TRBJ1-2	.	CASSSPGARGQGYTF	TGTGCCAGCAGTTCCCCAGGGGCCAGGGGGCAAGGCTACACCTTC
TRBV18	.	TRBJ1-1	.	CASSPAGTEGAFF	TGTGCCAGCTCACCCGCGGGGACTGAGGGAGCTTTCTTT
TRBV10-1	TRBD2	TRBJ2-7	.	CASSDIARGIYEQYF	TGCGCCAGCAGTGATATTGCGCGGGGGATCTACGAGCAGTACTTC
TRBV12-3/TRBV12-4	.	TRBJ1-2	few	CASSLPEGLVYGYTF	TGTGCCAGCAGTTTACCGGAGGGCTTGGTCTATGGCTACACCTTC
TRBV29-1	TRBD1	TRBJ2-7	.	CSVGVGQGFEQYF	TGCAGCGTTGGTGTTGGACAGGGGTTCGAGCAGTACTTC
TRBV6-5	.	TRBJ2-4	.	CASSYDSLLAKNIQYF	TGTGCCAGCAGTTACGACAGCCTGCTAGCCAAAAACATTCAGTACTTC
TRBV6-1	.	TRBJ2-7	.	CASNLGHVYEQYF	TGTGCCAGCAACCTGGGCCATGTCTACGAGCAGTACTTC
TRBV6-1	.	TRBJ1-1	few	CASTPLFKRGTEAFF	TGTGCCAGCACCCCTCTCTTCAAGAGGGGCACTGAAGCTTTCTTT
TRBV12-3/TRBV12-4	.	TRBJ2-7	many	CASSSGVIREQYF	TGTGCCAGCAGCTCCGGGGTAATACGCGAGCAGTACTTC
TRBV7-2	.	TRBJ2-7	.	CASSRASGSSYEQYF	TGTGCCAGCAGCCGAGCCTCAGGTAGCTCCTACGAGCAGTACTTC
TRBV7-2	.	TRBJ1-3	few	CASSPHGSGNTIYF	TGTGCCAGCAGCCCCCACGGTTCTGGAAACACCATATATTTT
TRBV6-1	TRBD1	TRBJ1-6	few	CASRRDRFNSPLHF	TGTGCCAGCAGGCGGGACAGGTTTAATTCACCCCTCCACTTT
TRBV6-6	.	TRBJ2-7	.	CASRRYEQYF	TGTGCCAGCAGGAGGTACGAGCAGTACTTC
TRBV6-4	TRBD2	TRBJ2-1	.	CASSDFAGGRNEQFF	TGTGCCAGCAGTGACTTTGCGGGGGGGCGGAATGAGCAGTTCTTC
TRBV6-1	TRBD1	TRBJ2-2	.	CASRRTGGSGELFF	TGTGCCAGCAGAAGGACAGGGGGCTCCGGGGAGCTGTTTTTT
TRBV7-2	TRBD2	TRBJ2-3	.	CASSWTSGETDTQYF	TGTGCCAGCAGCTGGACTAGCGGGGAAACAGATACGCAGTATTTT
TRBV6-5	.	TRBJ2-7	few	CASSLAEKGYEQYF	TGTGCCAGCAGTTTAGCGGAGAAGGGCTACGAGCAGTACTTC
TRBV7-9	.	TRBJ2-7	few	CASSPGGPRVNEQYF	TGTGCCAGCAGCCCTGGGGGGCCTAGGGTGAACGAGCAGTACTTC
TRBV7-9	.	TRBJ2-7	.	CASSLAKGVISTEQYF	TGTGCCAGCAGCTTAGCCAAAGGGGTAATTTCGACCGAGCAGTACTTC
TRBV7-9	TRBD1	TRBJ2-7	few	CASSLGTAFEQYF	TGTGCCAGCAGCCTAGGGACAGCGTTTGAGCAGTACTTC
TRBV2	.	TRBJ2-1	few	CASSEQGRNGEQFF	TGTGCCAGCAGTGAACAAGGACGGAATGGTGAGCAGTTCTTC
TRBV10-3	.	TRBJ2-2	many	CAIRGIGELFF	TGTGCCATCAGGGGGATCGGGGAGCTGTTTTTT
TRBV9	TRBD2	TRBJ2-1	few	CASSVTSGRADEQFF	TGTGCCAGCAGCGTGACTAGCGGGAGGGCCGATGAGCAGTTCTTC